One sample yielded the 10 T cell receptor beta chains listed below, sequenced in a study of response to subunit inactivated influenza vaccine. From the RT-PCR reads, TCRdb called clonotypes with MiXCR, one entry per CDR3 protein. The table has about 700,000 distinct CDR3 sequences, approximately 14% seen once. Specimen: PBMCs from blood, collected 11 to 12 days after vaccination. Receptor source: a man aged 45-65 years who received an inactivated influenza vaccine.

The chain links TRBV12-3 or TRBV12-4 to TRBJ2-6, with D tentatively TRBD1 (5 bases). V lost 5 bases, J lost 1 base, and 18 bases lay in between. This CDR3 is built from 18 residues. The CDR3 here is CASSPRALTGSGANVLTF. The CDR3 DNA follows: TGTGCCAGCAGTCCTCGTGCTCTCACAGGATCTGGGGCCAACGTCCTGACTTTC.

This clonotype turned up a few times. The chain couples TRBV5-1 to TRBJ2-3; TRBD2 might be the D (5 bases). Germline lookup yields CDR1 SGHRS and CDR2 YFSETQ. Trimming took off 0 bases at V and 2 bases at J, with 13 bases between the two ends. The CDR3 consists of 16 residues. CDR3: CASSLGLAHDTDTQYF. Written as DNA, the CDR3 is TGCGCCAGCAGCTTGGGTTTAGCGCACGACACAGATACGCAGTATTTT.

The chain carries TRBV6-2 or TRBV6-3 and TRBJ2-5; TRBD1 matches 9 bases. V lost 7 bases to trimming and J lost 5 bases; unmatched junction nucleotides: 8. Germline V CDR1 and CDR2: MNHEY, SVGEGT. CDR3 size: 14 residues. The CDR3 coding sequence is TGTGCCAGCAAACTACAGGGGGCCCGGGAGACCCAGTACTTC. Translated: CASKLQGARETQYF.

The chain recombines TRBV3-1 with TRBJ2-7; maybe TRBD1 (5 bases). Germline V CDR1 and CDR2: LGHDT, YNNKEL (reference sequence). V was pared by 0 bases and J by 2 bases, with 8 bases between. This CDR3 is 14 amino acids long. CDR3 sequence: CASSQEGHAYEQYF. The DNA of the CDR3 is TGTGCCAGCAGCCAAGAAGGACATGCCTACGAGCAGTACTTC.

The chain has TRBV7-8 and TRBJ2-7, with 9 bases identical to TRBD2. The CDR3 spans 15 residues. J gave up 4 bases and V 1 base, and 5 bases lay outside the gene matches. Looked up from germline, CDR1 is SGHVS and CDR2 is FQNEAQ. The DNA for the CDR3 is TGTGCCAGCAGCTTAGGAAGCGGGAGGATTTACGAGCAGTACTTC. This gives the protein CASSLGSGRIYEQYF.

This chain connects TRBV24-1 to TRBJ2-1; TRBD2 matches 11 bases. The CDR3 totals 17 residues. J gave up 4 bases and V 2 bases, and 6 bases lay outside the gene matches. Germline loops: CDR1 KGHDR, CDR2 SFDVKD. For the CDR3, the DNA is TGTGCCACCAGTGATTATGGGGGGACTAGCGGTTACAATGAGCAGTTCTTC. Protein sequence: CATSDYGGTSGYNEQFF.

This clonotype occurred a few times. The V and J genes are TRBV12-3 or TRBV12-4 and TRBJ2-7; 11 bases align to TRBD1. Unmatched junction bases numbered 8, after V lost 7 bases and J lost 3 bases. The CDR3 has 15 residues. The CDR3 DNA follows: TGTGCCAGCAAGAGGACCGGGACAGGGGGCTACGAGCAGTACTTC. Translated, it gives CASKRTGTGGYEQYF.

This clonotype has a handful of counts. The V and J genes are TRBV28 and TRBJ1-1, with 9 bases that match TRBD1. V dropped 6 bases and J dropped 5; count of bases not matched to a gene: 7. Germline V gene sequence: CDR1 MDHEN, CDR2 SYDVKM. The CDR3 covers 14 residues. CDR3 in amino acids: CASREQGARTEAFF. Here the CDR3 DNA reads TGTGCCAGCAGGGAACAGGGGGCAAGGACTGAAGCTTTCTTT.

J is TRBJ2-1 and V is TRBV7-9, with D perhaps assigned TRBD1 or TRBD2 (5 bases each). The V end was cut by 5 bases, the J end by 11 bases, with 10 bases between. CDR1 and CDR2 (germline): SEHNR, FQNEAQ (reference sequence). The CDR3 loop spans 11 amino acids. The CDR3 DNA sequence: TGTGCCAGCAGCGAAGGGACCAAGCAGTTCTTC. Protein: CASSEGTKQFF.

This clonotype showed up many times. This chain uses TRBV12-3 or TRBV12-4 with TRBJ2-7; 8 bases match TRBD2. Trimming removed 1 base from V and 5 bases from J; junction bases left unmatched: 10. The length of the CDR3 is 16 residues. The DNA for the CDR3 is TGTGCCAGCAGTTTAGGGATAGGCGGGGGGAGGAACGAGCAGTACTTC. Its protein is CASSLGIGGGRNEQYF.